This T cell receptor (beta chain) was identified in a study of cytomegalovirus exposure and HLA in healthy donors. Germline CDR1 is SGHVS and CDR2 is FQNEAQ. This CDR3 has 16 amino acids. Trimming pared 4 bases from V and 0 bases from J, leaving 15 bases between. Primers: 60 Vbeta forward and 13 Jbeta reverse. TCRdb's copy holds only in-frame clones and misses some; the assay was immunoSEQ multiplex PCR. The sample holds fewer than 150,000 clones; approximately 80% are singletons and the top ten take 5.1%. The sequence derives from a male donor in good health and CMV-seronegative. The specimen sequenced was PBMCs. The chain recombines TRBV7-8 with TRBJ1-2; D is uncertain. CDR3 amino acids: CASSSLFGRANYGYTF. The CDR3 region has the DNA TGTGCCAGCAGCTCCTTATTCGGGAGAGCTAACTATGGCTACACCTTC. Full variable domain (rest looked up from reference TRBV7-8 and TRBJ1-2): GAGVSQSPRYKVAKRGQDVALRCDPISGHVSLFWYQQALGQGPEFLTYFQNEAQLDKSGLPSDRFFAERPEGSVSTLKIQRTQQEDSAVYLCASSSLFGRANYGYTFGSGTRLTVV.